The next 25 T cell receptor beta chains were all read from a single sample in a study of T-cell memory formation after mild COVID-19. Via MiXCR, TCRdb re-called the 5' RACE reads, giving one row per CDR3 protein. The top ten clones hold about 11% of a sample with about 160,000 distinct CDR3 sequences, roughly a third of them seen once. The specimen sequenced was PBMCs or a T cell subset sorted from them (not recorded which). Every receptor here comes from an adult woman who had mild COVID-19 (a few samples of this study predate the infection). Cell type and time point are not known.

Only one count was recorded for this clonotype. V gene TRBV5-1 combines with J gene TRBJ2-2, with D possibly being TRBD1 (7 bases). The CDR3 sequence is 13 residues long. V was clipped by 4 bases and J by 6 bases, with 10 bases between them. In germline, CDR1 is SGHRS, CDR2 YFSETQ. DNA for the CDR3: TGCGCCAGCAGCCAGGGGGGAGCCGGGGAGCTGTTTTTT. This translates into CASSQGGAGELFF.

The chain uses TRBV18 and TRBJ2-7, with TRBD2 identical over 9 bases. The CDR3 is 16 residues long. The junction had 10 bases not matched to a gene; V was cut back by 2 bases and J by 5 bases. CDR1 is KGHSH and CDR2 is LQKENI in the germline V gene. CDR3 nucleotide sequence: TGTGCCAGCTCACCATCGGCTAGCGGGACTGGAAACGAGCAGTACTTC. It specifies CASSPSASGTGNEQYF.

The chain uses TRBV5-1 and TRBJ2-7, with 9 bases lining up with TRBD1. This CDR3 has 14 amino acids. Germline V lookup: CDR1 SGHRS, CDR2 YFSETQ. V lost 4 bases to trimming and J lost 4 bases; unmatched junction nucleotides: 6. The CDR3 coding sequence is TGCGCCAGCAGCCTGGAAGGGACAGGGTACGAGCAGTACTTC. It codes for CASSLEGTGYEQYF.

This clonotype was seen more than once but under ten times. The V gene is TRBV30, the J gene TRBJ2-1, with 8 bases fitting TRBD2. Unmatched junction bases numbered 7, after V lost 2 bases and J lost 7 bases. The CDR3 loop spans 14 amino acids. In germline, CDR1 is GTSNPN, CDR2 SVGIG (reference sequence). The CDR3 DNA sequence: TGTGCCTGGAGTCCCCGCGGGAGGTGGAATGAGCAGTTCTTC. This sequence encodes CAWSPRGRWNEQFF.

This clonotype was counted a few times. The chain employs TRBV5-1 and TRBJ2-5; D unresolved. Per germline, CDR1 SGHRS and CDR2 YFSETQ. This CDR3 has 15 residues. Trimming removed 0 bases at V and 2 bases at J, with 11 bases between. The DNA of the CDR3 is TGCGCCAGCAGCTTGGGGCCGGGCACTCAAGAGACCCAGTACTTC. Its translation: CASSLGPGTQETQYF.

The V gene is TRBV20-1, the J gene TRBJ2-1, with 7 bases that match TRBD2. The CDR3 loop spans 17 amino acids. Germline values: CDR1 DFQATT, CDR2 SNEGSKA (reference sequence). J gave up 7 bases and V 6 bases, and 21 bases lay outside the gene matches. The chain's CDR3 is CSAPRGSGQLFGNEQFF. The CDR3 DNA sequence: TGCAGTGCCCCCCGGGGTAGCGGGCAACTCTTCGGGAATGAGCAGTTCTTC.

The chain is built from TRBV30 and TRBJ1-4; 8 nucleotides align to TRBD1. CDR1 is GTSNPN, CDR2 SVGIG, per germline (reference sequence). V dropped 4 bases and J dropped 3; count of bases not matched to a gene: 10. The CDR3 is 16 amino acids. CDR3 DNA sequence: TGTGCCTGGATGTTAGGACAGGGTGCATCTAATGAAAAACTGTTTTTT. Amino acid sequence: CAWMLGQGASNEKLFF.

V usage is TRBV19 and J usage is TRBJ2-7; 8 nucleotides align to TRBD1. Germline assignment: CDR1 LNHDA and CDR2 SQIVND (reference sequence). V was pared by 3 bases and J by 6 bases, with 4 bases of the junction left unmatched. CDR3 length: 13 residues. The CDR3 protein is CASSIEDRGEQYF. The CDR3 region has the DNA TGTGCCAGTAGTATCGAAGACAGGGGCGAGCAGTACTTC. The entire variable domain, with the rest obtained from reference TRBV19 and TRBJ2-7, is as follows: DGGITQSPKYLFRKEGQNVTLSCEQNLNHDAMYWYRQDPGQGLRLIYYSQIVNDFQKGDIAEGYSVSREKKESFPLTVTSAQKNPTAFYLCASSIEDRGEQYFGPGTRLTVT.

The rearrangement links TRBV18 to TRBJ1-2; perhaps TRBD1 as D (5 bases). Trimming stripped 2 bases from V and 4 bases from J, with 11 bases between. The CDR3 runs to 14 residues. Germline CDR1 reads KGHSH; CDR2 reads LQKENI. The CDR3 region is CASSPSGGSYGYTF. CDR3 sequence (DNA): TGTGCCAGCTCACCATCCGGGGGAAGCTATGGCTACACCTTC. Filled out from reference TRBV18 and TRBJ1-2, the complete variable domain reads NAGVMQNPRHLVRRRGQEARLRCSPMKGHSHVYWYRQLPEEGLKFMVYLQKENIIDESGMPKERFSAEFPKEGPSILRIQQVVRGDSAAYFCASSPSGGSYGYTFGSGTRLTVV.

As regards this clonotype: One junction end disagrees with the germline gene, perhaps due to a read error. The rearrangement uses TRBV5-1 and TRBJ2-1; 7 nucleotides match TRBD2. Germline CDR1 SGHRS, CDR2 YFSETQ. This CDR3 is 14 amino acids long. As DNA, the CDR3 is TGCGCCAGCAGCTTGGGGAGGGACTACGATGAGCAGTTCTTC. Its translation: CASSLGRDYDEQFF.

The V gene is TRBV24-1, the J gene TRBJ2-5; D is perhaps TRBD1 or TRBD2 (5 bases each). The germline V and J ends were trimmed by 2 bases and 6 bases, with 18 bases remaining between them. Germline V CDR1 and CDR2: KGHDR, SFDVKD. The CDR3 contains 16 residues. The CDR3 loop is CATSDWVTGTVKTQYF. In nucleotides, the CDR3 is TGTGCCACCAGTGATTGGGTTACCGGGACCGTGAAGACCCAGTACTTC.

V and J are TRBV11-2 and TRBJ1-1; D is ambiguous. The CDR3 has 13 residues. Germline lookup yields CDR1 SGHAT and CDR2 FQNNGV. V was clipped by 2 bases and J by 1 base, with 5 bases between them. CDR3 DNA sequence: TGTGCCAGCAGCTTAAAGACGAACACTGAAGCTTTCTTT. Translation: CASSLKTNTEAFF.

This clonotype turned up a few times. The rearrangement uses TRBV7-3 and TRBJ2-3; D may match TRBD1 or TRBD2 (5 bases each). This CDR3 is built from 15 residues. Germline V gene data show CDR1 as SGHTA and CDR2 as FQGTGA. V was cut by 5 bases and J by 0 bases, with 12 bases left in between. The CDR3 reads CASSRGTVSTDTQYF. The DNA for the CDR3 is TGTGCCAGCAGCCGAGGGACCGTTAGCACAGATACGCAGTATTTT. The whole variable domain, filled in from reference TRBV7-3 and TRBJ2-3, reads GAGVSQTPSNKVTEKGKYVELRCDPISGHTALYWYRQSLGQGPEFLIYFQGTGAADDSGLPNDRFFAVRPEGSVSTLKIQRTERGDSAVYLCASSRGTVSTDTQYFGPGTRLTVL.

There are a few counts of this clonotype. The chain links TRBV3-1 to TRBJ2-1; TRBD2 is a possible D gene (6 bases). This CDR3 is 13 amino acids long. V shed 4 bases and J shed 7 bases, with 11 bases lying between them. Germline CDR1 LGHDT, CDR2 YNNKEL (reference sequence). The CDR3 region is CASSPPTRNEQFF. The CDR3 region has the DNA TGTGCCAGCAGCCCCCCGACTAGGAATGAGCAGTTCTTC.

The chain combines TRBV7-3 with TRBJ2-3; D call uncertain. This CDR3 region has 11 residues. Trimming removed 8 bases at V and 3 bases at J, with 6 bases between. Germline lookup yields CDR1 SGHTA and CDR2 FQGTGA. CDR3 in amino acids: CASLRTDTQYF. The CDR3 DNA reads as TGTGCCAGCCTCAGGACAGATACGCAGTATTTT.

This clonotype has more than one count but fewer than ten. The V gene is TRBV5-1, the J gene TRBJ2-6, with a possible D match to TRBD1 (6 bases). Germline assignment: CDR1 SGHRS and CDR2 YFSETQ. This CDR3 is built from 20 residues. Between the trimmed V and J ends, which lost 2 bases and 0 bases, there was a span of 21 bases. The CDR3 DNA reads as TGCGCCAGCAGCTTTAAGACAGGCGACCCAAGCAACTCTGGGGCCAACGTCCTGACTTTC. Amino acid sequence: CASSFKTGDPSNSGANVLTF. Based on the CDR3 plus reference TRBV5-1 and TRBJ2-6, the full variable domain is KAGVTQTPRYLIKTRGQQVTLSCSPISGHRSVSWYQQTPGQGLQFLFEYFSETQRNKGNFPGRFSGRQFSNSRSEMNVSTLELGDSALYLCASSFKTGDPSNSGANVLTFGAGSRLTVL.

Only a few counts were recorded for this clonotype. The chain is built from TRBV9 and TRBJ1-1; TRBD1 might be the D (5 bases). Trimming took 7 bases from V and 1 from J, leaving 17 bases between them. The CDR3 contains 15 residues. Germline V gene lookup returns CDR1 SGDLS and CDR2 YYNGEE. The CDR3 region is CASSYNPTENTEAFF. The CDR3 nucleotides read TGTGCCAGCTCCTATAATCCGACAGAGAACACTGAAGCTTTCTTT.

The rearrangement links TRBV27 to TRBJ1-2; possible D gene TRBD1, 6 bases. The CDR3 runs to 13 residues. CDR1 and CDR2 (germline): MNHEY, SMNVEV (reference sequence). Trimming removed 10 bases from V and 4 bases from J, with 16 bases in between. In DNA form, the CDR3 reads TGTGCCACCCGGGGGGGCGGTATCTATGGCTACACCTTC. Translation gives CATRGGGIYGYTF.

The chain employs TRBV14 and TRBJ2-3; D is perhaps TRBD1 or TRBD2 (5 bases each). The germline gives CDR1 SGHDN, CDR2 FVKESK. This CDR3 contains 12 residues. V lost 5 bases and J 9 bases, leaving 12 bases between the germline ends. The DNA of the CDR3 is TGTGCCAGCAGCGCGTACGGGACCACGCAGTATTTT. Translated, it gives CASSAYGTTQYF.

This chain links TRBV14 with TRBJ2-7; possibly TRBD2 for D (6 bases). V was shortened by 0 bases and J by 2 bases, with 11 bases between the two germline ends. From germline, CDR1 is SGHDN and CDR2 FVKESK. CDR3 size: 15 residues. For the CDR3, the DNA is TGTGCCAGCAGCCAAGAGGGAGGCAGCGCCTACGAGCAGTACTTC. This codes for CASSQEGGSAYEQYF.

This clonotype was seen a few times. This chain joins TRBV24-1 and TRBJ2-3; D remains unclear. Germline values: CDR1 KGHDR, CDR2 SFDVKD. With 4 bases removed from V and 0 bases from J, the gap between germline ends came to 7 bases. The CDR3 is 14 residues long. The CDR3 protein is CATSESGSTDTQYF. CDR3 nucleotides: TGTGCCACCAGTGAGTCAGGTAGCACAGATACGCAGTATTTT.

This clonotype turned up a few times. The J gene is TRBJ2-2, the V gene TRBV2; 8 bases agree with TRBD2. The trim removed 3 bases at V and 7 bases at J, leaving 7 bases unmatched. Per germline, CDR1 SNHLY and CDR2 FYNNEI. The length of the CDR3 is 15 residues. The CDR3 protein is CASSDGRDMVGELFF. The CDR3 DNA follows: TGTGCCAGCAGTGACGGGAGGGATATGGTCGGGGAGCTGTTTTTT.

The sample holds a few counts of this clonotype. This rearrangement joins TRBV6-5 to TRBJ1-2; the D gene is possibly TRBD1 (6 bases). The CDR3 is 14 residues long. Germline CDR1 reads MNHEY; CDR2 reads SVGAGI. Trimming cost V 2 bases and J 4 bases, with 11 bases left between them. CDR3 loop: CASSYTEDSYGYTF. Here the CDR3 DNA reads TGTGCCAGCAGTTACACCGAGGACAGCTATGGCTACACCTTC.

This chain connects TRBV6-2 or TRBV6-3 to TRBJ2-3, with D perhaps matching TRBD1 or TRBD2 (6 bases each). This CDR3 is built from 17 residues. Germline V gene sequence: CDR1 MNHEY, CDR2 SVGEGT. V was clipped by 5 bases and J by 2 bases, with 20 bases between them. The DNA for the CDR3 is TGTGCCAGCAGTGTCACGAGGGGGGACCTTTACACAGATACGCAGTATTTT. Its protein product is CASSVTRGDLYTDTQYF.

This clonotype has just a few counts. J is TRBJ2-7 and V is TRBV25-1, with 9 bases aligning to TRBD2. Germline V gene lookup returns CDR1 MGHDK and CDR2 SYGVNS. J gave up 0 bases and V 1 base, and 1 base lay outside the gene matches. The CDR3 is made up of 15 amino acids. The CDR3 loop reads CASSESSGISYEQYF. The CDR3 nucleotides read TGTGCCAGCAGTGAATCTAGCGGGATCTCCTACGAGCAGTACTTC.